This record covers a single T cell receptor (beta chain). Its antigen specificity is not known. It has no much larger one-base neighbor in the sample; base qualities were not kept. This entry belongs to a study of cytomegalovirus exposure and HLA in healthy donors (dated by TCRdb to 2016 to 2017). Some background on the complete study: An earlier analysis of several hundred of the donors reported about 260 Gb of sequence data and 95 million to 140 million unique TCR beta sequences obtained from 150 million to 200 million T cells. Roughly 310 gigabases of sequencing data and approximately 93 million unique TCR sequences were included in an early release covering under 650 HLA-typed donors. Of the 300 to 500 genotyped donors, 70% to 90% were placed in the genetic ancestry cluster associated with self-reported Caucasian donors. The study aimed to test whether cataloging public T cell receptors could reveal signatures of past pathogen exposure. Using immunosequencing, the study profiled T cell repertoires from 666 subjects and related those repertoires to cytomegalovirus serostatus. A separate validation cohort of 100 to 150 different subjects was used in addition to the 666-subject first cohort. To predict cytomegalovirus infection status, the study combined high-throughput TCR immunosequencing, statistical association of individual TCRs with disease status, and machine learning. In a later analysis, previously published TCR beta repertoires from 666 donors were re-analyzed and high-resolution HLA genotyping was added so that TCR occurrence patterns could be studied. Rather than using new phenotypic data, the later analysis identified candidate immune exposures from TCR beta sequences and from how often those sequences occurred across donors. An earlier analysis of nearly 600 of the donors applied high-throughput TCR beta sequencing to assess whether each TCR beta V gene segment acted as functional or pseudogenic. Donor age, sex, ethnicity and CMV serostatus were compiled together with the repertoire data. Genome-wide SNP genotypes for about three fifths of the 666 donors were used in a later genetic analysis, which treated that subset as a discovery cohort. All discovery cohort repertoires had been generated on a single sequencing platform. HLA typing covered class I and class II loci at four-digit resolution. Typing coverage varied by locus: 629-630 donors for A, B, C, DRB1 and DQB1; roughly 500 for DQA1; over 600 for DPA1; 450 to 480 for DPB1. Roughly five DR-DQ haplotypes were handled as single units for association and clustering, since linkage in the cohort was strong. Among around 400 genotyped donors of the cohort, an average of roughly 230,000 unique TCR beta nucleotide sequences was sequenced per donor, of which 15% to 20% were non-productive. Overall study outcomes, separate from this receptor: For the cohort, immune exposure information was limited to CMV serostatus. In a later genetic analysis, fewer N-insertions in productive TCRs were reported among donors in an Asian-associated ancestry cluster than the roughly 640-donor mean. The classifier was reported to diagnose cytomegalovirus status with high specificity and sensitivity in both the original and validation cohorts. A few of the identified cytomegalovirus-associated TCR beta chains were confirmed in vitro to be specific for cytomegalovirus antigens. In a later analysis, HLA-associated TCR beta chains were found to be more clonally expanded and to have lower generation probabilities than equally common non-associated chains. Assigning TCR associations to individual alleles was difficult when HLA alleles, especially DR and DQ, strongly co-occurred. The cohort was sequenced for TCR beta chains only, and without alpha or paired-chain data the features that could be detected were limited. The study listed 150 to 200 TCR beta chains as associated with cytomegalovirus. Linkage disequilibrium might explain the correlated functional status among segregating V segments, but an unknown experimental factor could not be ruled out. The authors suggested that the approach could potentially be extended to other disease states and immunological phenotypes. In a later analysis, some 18,000 TCR beta sequences were associated with specific HLA alleles at a false discovery rate of 0.05. According to a later analysis, most CMV-associated TCR beta chains appeared to be HLA-restricted, and the HLA associations seemed to be driven largely by CMV exposure. In a later analysis, TCR association rates were found to vary across HLA loci, with the most associated TCRs seen for DRB1 alleles and the fewest for HLA-C alleles. Roughly uniform sequencing depth across donors was assumed in presence/absence analyses, although this assumption may not hold. A later analysis reported that several top co-occurrence clusters appeared linked to parvovirus B19, influenza, CMV and Epstein-Barr virus. While some public TCRs were present in many individuals, most TCR sequences turned up only very rarely across donors. Because counts were too low, more than 15 rarely observed V segments, including chromosome 9 orphons, were excluded from the earlier analysis of under 650 of the donors. An association between a missense DCLRE1C variant and V-gene and J-gene trimming of TCR beta chains was found in a later genetic analysis and replicated in an independent cohort. A group of highly shared sequence variants was considered likely to be a technical artifact of the sequencing pipeline. In an earlier analysis of fewer than 700 of the donors, most TCR beta V segments appeared in productive rearrangements about 87% or about 30% of the time, broadly matching IMGT annotations. Because some donors lacked HLA typing at each locus, the association tests relied only on the typed subset. The 87-base-pair reads could not distinguish some IMGT-functional V segments, including TRBV6-2 and TRBV6-3, so those segments were excluded. A further reported finding was that TCR beta sequences accurately predicted the HLA-A and HLA-B alleles for most subjects in the first cohort.

CDR1 and CDR2, looked up from the germline V gene, are SGHVS and FNYEAQ. V lost 4 bases and J lost 5 bases; the stretch between them is 18 bases long. Inclusive of the bounding cysteine and phenylalanine, the CDR3 is 15 residues long. The only DNA kept is the CDR3, 45 bases in frame from the first base. The library relied on the immunoSEQ multiplex PCR assay. For the multiplex PCR, a mixture combining 60 forward primers for TCR Vbeta segments and 13 reverse primers for TCR Jbeta segments was used. A multiplex PCR assay on genomic DNA amplified the CDR3 region of rearranged TCR beta genes. The amplified TCR beta libraries were sequenced on the Illumina HiSeq System as 87-base-pair reads. As for how the authors treated the data: In a later analysis, tens of millions of unique TCR beta chains were counted across the roughly 610 repertoires, and roughly 10 million of these chains were shared by at least two donors. Raw reads were error-corrected and collapsed into unique sequences with a nearest-neighbor algorithm that merged closely related sequences to remove PCR and sequencing errors. CDR3 sequences were aligned to IMGT reference sequences to assign V, D and J gene segments. For a sequence to be retained, a match of at least six nucleotides was required to both a V gene segment and a J gene segment. Rearrangements were classified as productive when the CDR3 lacked stop codons and remained in frame with V and J, and all other rearrangements were classified as non-productive. CDR3 was defined according to IMGT convention as the region running from the second conserved V-encoded cysteine to the conserved J-encoded phenylalanine. The earlier analysis of 500 to 750 of the donors excluded any sequence lacking an unambiguous match to a single V gene segment. In an earlier analysis of 587 of the donors, V segments were called functional above 56.7% productive rearrangements and were called segregating when the between-donor standard deviation exceeded 5%. A statistical classification framework was built for diagnosing cytomegalovirus status from the catalog of TCR beta chain sequences. In a later analysis, TCR nucleotide sequences were compared against IMGT/GENE-DB human TR gene sequences so that V and J genes could be assigned. The TCRdist pipeline was used in a later analysis to assign CDR3 sequences and most-parsimonious VDJ recombination scenarios. In a later analysis, every TCR beta chain was defined by the combination of its CDR3 amino acid sequence and its V-gene family, and reads without a unique V-gene family were dropped. A later analysis removed 550 to 700 highly shared, low-generation-probability nucleotide sequences to deal with suspected cross-contamination and a sequencing artifact. In a later analysis, a clonal expansion index for each public chain was calculated from normalized within-repertoire ranks of inferred template counts. In a later analysis, generation probabilities were computed using a VDJ recombination model fitted to out-of-frame rearrangements, and the results were checked against IGoR. A later analysis scored TCR-TCR, TCR-HLA and TCR-CMV co-occurrence with hypergeometric tests, applying a repertoire-size bias correction to TCR pairs. False discovery rates were estimated in a later analysis by permuting HLA or CMV assignments 20 times. In a later analysis, co-occurring TCRs were grouped using DBSCAN, with TCRdist sequence similarity added in when clustering inside HLA-allele-positive subsets. Repertoires with fewer than 30,000 or more than 120,000 public chains were left out of co-occurrence clustering, as were about 5 repertoires with anomalous nucleotide sharing. The source is immuneACCESS, and TCRdb retained only in-frame sequences with V and J called. Part of the clones is not carried over; for the studies checked, unresolved V genes explain less than half of this, and the remainder is unexplained. D and trimming were read from the DNA, whereas the V and J calls and clone size are those reported in that table. The sample contains under 55,000 clones, approximately 70% of them found a single time. The biggest ten clones account for 2.5% to 3% of the sample.

In total, 630 or so healthy bone marrow donors made up the cohort. All cohort members were sampled while nominally healthy, although unrecorded immune exposures were likely present. The donor was CMV seronegative and belonged to the group of 352 seronegative cohort members. A peripheral blood sample was provided by each donor, and peripheral blood mononuclear cells were used for TCR beta sequencing. Genomic DNA extraction from the blood cell samples was performed with the Qiagen DNeasy Blood Extraction Kit. Sequenced material: PBMCs. The receptor was isolated from a man aged 18 to 30 in good health and CMV-seronegative. The V and J genes are TRBV7-6 and TRBJ2-7; a tentative D call is TRBD1 (5 bases match). The CDR3 here reads CASSWGGSSPDEQYF. The DNA reads TGTGCCAGCAGCTGGGGCGGCAGCTCGCCGGACGAGCAGTACTTC. The reference TRBV7-6 and TRBJ2-7 proteins fill in what lies around the CDR3, so the full variable domain reads GAGVSQSPRYKVTKRGQDVALRCDPISGHVSLYWYRQALGQGPEFLTYFNYEAQQDKSGLPNDRFSAERPEGSISTLTIQRTEQRDSAMYRCASSWGGSSPDEQYFGPGTRLTVT.